The 30 T cell receptor beta chains in this list originate from one sample, sequenced in a study of blood T cell repertoires in COVID-19. The repertoire was sequenced with immunoSEQ multiplex PCR; TCRdb's copy has only in-frame clones and lacks some. The sample records fewer than 500,000 clones, roughly 90% being singletons. The specimen was PBMCs or T cells enriched from blood (not recorded which). Source of these receptors: a woman younger than 45 with acute COVID-19.

The chain couples TRBV7-2 to TRBJ2-7; tentative D call: TRBD1 (6 bases). The CDR3 runs to 17 residues. V shed 1 base and J shed 6 bases, with 22 bases lying between them. CDR1 and CDR2 (germline): SGHTA, FQGNSA. CDR3 DNA: TGTGCCAGCAGCTTAGGATTCGGACAGTCTCGAAGGCGCGAGCAGTACTTC. Translating gives CASSLGFGQSRRREQYF. Supplemented by reference TRBV7-2 and TRBJ2-7, the full variable domain reads GAGVSQSPSNKVTEKGKDVELRCDPISGHTALYWYRQSLGQGLEFLIYFQGNSAPDKSGLPSDRFSAERTGGSVSTLTIQRTQQEDSAVYLCASSLGFGQSRRREQYFGPGTRLTVT.

This sequence joins TRBV4-3 and TRBJ2-1, with D possibly being TRBD2 (6 bases). The CDR3 covers 15 residues. Germline CDR1 LGHNA, CDR2 YSLEER. Trimming cost V 0 bases and J 8 bases, with 14 bases left between them. CDR3: CASSQDGGGFHEQFF. For the CDR3, the DNA is TGCGCCAGCAGCCAAGATGGGGGAGGATTCCATGAGCAGTTCTTC.

V and J are TRBV24-1 and TRBJ2-4; TRBD1 is a possible D gene (5 bases). V was trimmed by 0 bases and J by 3 bases, leaving 17 bases between them. CDR3 length equals 18 residues. In germline, CDR1 is KGHDR, CDR2 SFDVKD. The CDR3 coding sequence is TGTGCCACCAGTGATTTGTACCTCCCAGGGATGGGCAAAAACATTCAGTACTTC. This codes for CATSDLYLPGMGKNIQYF.

The gene calls are TRBV9 and TRBJ1-2; no firm D call. The CDR3 is 13 residues long. Germline V gene data show CDR1 as SGDLS and CDR2 as YYNGEE. With 4 bases removed from V and 4 bases from J, the gap between germline ends came to 11 bases. As DNA, the CDR3 is TGTGCCAGCAGCCCTTCGGACTTCTATGGCTACACCTTC. Translation gives CASSPSDFYGYTF.

This rearrangement joins TRBV11-2 to TRBJ2-7; D remains ambiguous. V dropped 5 bases and J dropped 3 bases, with 20 bases sitting between them. The CDR3 sequence is 16 residues long. Germline assignment: CDR1 SGHAT and CDR2 FQNNGV. The CDR3 DNA sequence: TGTGCCAGCAGCCTAAGACCTGGAGAGAAGCTCTACGAGCAGTACTTC. This sequence encodes CASSLRPGEKLYEQYF.

The gene calls are TRBV19 and TRBJ2-2; possible D gene TRBD2, 6 bases. The CDR3 extends over 15 amino acids. CDR1 is LNHDA, CDR2 SQIVND, per germline (reference sequence). V dropped 6 bases and J dropped 1 base, with 12 bases sitting between them. The chain's CDR3 is CASSAGTLNTGELFF. CDR3 DNA: TGTGCCAGTAGCGCCGGGACTTTGAACACCGGGGAGCTGTTTTTT.

The chain uses TRBV3-1 (or the pseudogene TRBV3-2) and TRBJ1-1, with TRBD1 identical over 9 bases. J gave up 4 bases and V 4 bases, and 7 bases lay outside the gene matches. This CDR3 is built from 15 residues. CDR1 is LGHDT and CDR2 is YNNKEL in the germline V gene (reference sequence). CDR3 nucleotide sequence: TGTGCCAGCAGCCCCTACTTGACAGGGGGCACTGAAGCTTTCTTT. Amino acid sequence: CASSPYLTGGTEAFF.

The chain recombines TRBV19 with TRBJ1-4, with 8 bases lining up with TRBD1. The germline CDR1 and CDR2 sequences are LNHDA and SQIVND (reference sequence). V gave up 0 bases and J gave up 8 bases; unmatched junction bases: 8. The CDR3 is 16 amino acids. The CDR3 loop is CASSIDGGDRKEKLFF. The CDR3 bases are TGTGCCAGTAGTATAGATGGCGGGGACAGGAAGGAAAAACTGTTTTTT.

The rearrangement joins TRBV6-4 to TRBJ1-2; D is ambiguous. Trimming removed 2 bases from V and 5 bases from J, with 9 bases in between. Germline assignment: CDR1 MRHNA and CDR2 SNTAGT. The CDR3 is made up of 13 amino acids. The CDR3 coding sequence is TGTGCCAGCAGTGACCTGACGGGGTATGGCTACACCTTC. It codes for CASSDLTGYGYTF.

The J gene is TRBJ2-1, the V gene TRBV29-1; 9 positions agree with TRBD2. Looked up from germline, CDR1 is SQVTM and CDR2 is ANQGSEA. Losses at the gene ends were 3 bases for V and 0 bases for J; bases not matched to a gene: 9. The CDR3 runs to 17 residues. DNA for the CDR3: TGCAGCGTTGATAGGGTAGGACTAGCGAGCTCCTACAATGAGCAGTTCTTC. Encoded protein: CSVDRVGLASSYNEQFF.

The genes are TRBV18 and TRBJ1-5; no clear D gene. CDR1 KGHSH and CDR2 LQKENI come from the germline V gene. There are 14 residues in the CDR3. V lost 4 bases to trimming and J lost 7 bases, with 14 bases between them. Here the CDR3 reads CASSQKSSGQPQHF. CDR3 DNA sequence: TGTGCCAGCTCACAAAAGAGCTCAGGACAGCCCCAGCATTTT.

Regarding this clone: In the same sample, other DNA sequences code for this CDR3. The J gene is TRBJ2-2, the V gene TRBV24-1, with 9 bases that match TRBD1. The CDR3 sequence is 16 residues long. Trimming cost V 4 bases and J 3 bases; bases outside gene matches: 5. Germline-derived CDR1 and CDR2 are KGHDR and SFDVKD. CDR3 amino acids: CATSDLDRGDTGELFF. CDR3 bases: TGTGCCACCAGTGACCTGGACAGGGGCGACACCGGGGAGCTGTTTTTT.

The chain uses TRBV10-3 and TRBJ1-2; possible D gene TRBD1, 5 bases. Trimming removed 6 bases from V and 5 bases from J, with 13 bases in between. The germline V gene has CDR1 ENHRY and CDR2 SYGVKD. The CDR3 covers 13 residues. CDR3: CAISASRQYGYTF. CDR3 DNA sequence: TGTGCCATCAGCGCCAGTAGACAGTATGGCTACACCTTC.

The V and J genes are TRBV7-3 and TRBJ2-3, with D perhaps TRBD2 (5 bases). Trimming removed 1 base at V and 2 bases at J, with 10 bases between. Per germline, CDR1 SGHTA and CDR2 FQGTGA. The CDR3 has 15 residues. Here the CDR3 reads CASSLMPSYTDTQYF. The CDR3 DNA reads TGTGCCAGCAGCTTAATGCCTAGCTACACAGATACGCAGTATTTT.

The gene calls are TRBV3-1 (or the pseudogene TRBV3-2) and TRBJ2-1; 11 bases align to TRBD2. The CDR3 is 16 residues long. CDR1 LGHDT and CDR2 YNNKEL come from the germline V gene (reference sequence). The junction had 8 bases not matched to a gene; V was cut back by 5 bases and J by 5 bases. CDR3 residues: CASSVRLAGFDNEQFF. The CDR3 coding sequence is TGTGCCAGCAGCGTCCGACTAGCGGGGTTCGACAATGAGCAGTTCTTC.

This rearrangement joins TRBV10-1 to TRBJ1-5; TRBD1 aligns across 9 bases. J was trimmed by 6 bases and V by 6 bases; bases with no gene match: 6. This CDR3 spans 14 amino acids. The germline gives CDR1 WNHNN, CDR2 SYGVQD (reference sequence). Written as DNA, the CDR3 is TGCGCCAGCAGACTTACAGGGGGCGGTCAGCCCCAGCATTTT. Residues: CASRLTGGGQPQHF.

The V gene is TRBV11-1, the J gene TRBJ2-7; TRBD2 matches at 7 bases. The germline gives CDR1 SGHAT, CDR2 FQDESV (reference sequence). V trimming: 1 base; J trimming: 0 bases; junction bases outside the gene matches: 0. The CDR3 loop spans 14 amino acids. The CDR3 is CASSLGGGSYEQYF. In nucleotides, the CDR3 is TGTGCCAGCAGCTTAGGCGGGGGCTCCTACGAGCAGTACTTC.

The chain has TRBV5-1 and TRBJ2-3, with 7 bases aligning to TRBD1. Looked up from germline, CDR1 is SGHRS and CDR2 is YFSETQ. The CDR3 runs 15 residues. Trimming took 2 bases from V and 3 from J; bases not matched to a gene: 6. CDR3 sequence: CASSFRGRRTDTQYF. For the CDR3, the DNA is TGCGCCAGCAGCTTCAGGGGGAGACGTACAGATACGCAGTATTTT. The full variable domain, its missing parts supplied by reference TRBV5-1 and TRBJ2-3, is KAGVTQTPRYLIKTRGQQVTLSCSPISGHRSVSWYQQTPGQGLQFLFEYFSETQRNKGNFPGRFSGRQFSNSRSEMNVSTLELGDSALYLCASSFRGRRTDTQYFGPGTRLTVL.

This clone was seen more than once but under ten times. This sequence joins TRBV14 and TRBJ2-7; TRBD1 matches at 10 bases. The V gene's germline CDR1 is SGHDN and CDR2 FVKESK. V shed 3 bases, J shed 4 bases, and the junction held 6 bases outside the gene matches. The CDR3 sequence is 15 residues long. The CDR3 here is CASSHPGQGGYEQYF. DNA for the CDR3: TGTGCCAGCAGCCATCCCGGACAGGGGGGTTACGAGCAGTACTTC.

The chain joins TRBV5-7 to TRBJ2-7, with D perhaps TRBD1 (6 bases). TRBV5-7 falls under the ORF class, with uncertain function. CDR3 length: 13 residues. Trimming took 0 bases from V and 6 from J, leaving 10 bases between them. The CDR3 coding sequence is TGTGCCAGCAGCTTGGACAGGGTCTGCGAGCAGTACTTC. Protein: CASSLDRVCEQYF.

The DNA for the CDR3 is TGTGCCAGCAGCGTAGGGAGGGACCAAGAGACCCAGTACTTC. This translates into CASSVGRDQETQYF. The J gene is TRBJ2-5, the V gene TRBV9; possible D gene TRBD2, 6 bases. Germline V lookup: CDR1 SGDLS, CDR2 YYNGEE. V gave up 0 bases and J gave up 0 bases, with 6 bases separating them. The CDR3 consists of 14 residues.

The chain couples TRBV3-1 (or the pseudogene TRBV3-2) to TRBJ2-4; a weak D match, TRBD1 (6 bases). Germline V gene sequence: CDR1 LGHDT, CDR2 YNNKEL (reference sequence). Trimming removed 4 bases at V and 1 base at J, with 20 bases between. The CDR3 consists of 18 residues. The CDR3 loop reads CASSPGRQDGPAKNIQYF. As DNA, the CDR3 is TGTGCCAGCAGCCCAGGCCGACAGGACGGGCCGGCCAAAAACATTCAGTACTTC.

The chain recombines TRBV19 with TRBJ2-5; D remains unclear. V was clipped by 7 bases and J by 1 base, with 19 bases between them. The CDR3 runs to 16 residues. The germline CDR1 and CDR2 sequences are LNHDA and SQIVND (reference sequence). The CDR3 sequence: CASTQWAGATQETQYF. CDR3 nucleotide sequence: TGTGCCAGTACCCAATGGGCAGGCGCCACCCAAGAGACCCAGTACTTC.

The genes are TRBV6-5 and TRBJ2-5; a possible D gene is TRBD2 (6 bases). Trimming removed 11 bases at V and 2 bases at J, with 18 bases between. Germline CDR1 MNHEY, CDR2 SVGAGI. The CDR3 length is 14 residues. The CDR3 region is CALLGGWYQETQYF. CDR3 sequence (DNA): TGTGCCCTCTTGGGGGGATGGTATCAAGAGACCCAGTACTTC.

J is TRBJ2-1 and V is TRBV4-1; TRBD2 aligns across 13 bases. Trimming at V came to 4 bases and at J to 7 bases, leaving 10 bases not matched to a gene. The CDR3 is 17 residues long. Germline V CDR1 and CDR2: MGHRA, YSYEKL. CDR3 DNA sequence: TGCGCCAGCAGCCCCCTTACACTAGCGGGGGGGCCGAATGAGCAGTTCTTC. Amino acid sequence: CASSPLTLAGGPNEQFF.

This clone was counted a few times. The genes are TRBV9 and TRBJ1-2; TRBD1 aligns across 7 bases. The ends lost 4 bases at V and 4 bases at J; junction bases unmatched: 13. The CDR3 totals 16 residues. The germline V gene encodes CDR1 SGDLS and CDR2 YYNGEE. The CDR3 region is CASSSWNRGVSYGYTF. CDR3 DNA: TGTGCCAGCAGCTCTTGGAACAGGGGTGTGAGCTATGGCTACACCTTC.

The table lists this clone with a few counts. The chain links TRBV5-1 to TRBJ2-1; 7 nucleotides match TRBD1. Germline-derived CDR1 and CDR2 are SGHRS and YFSETQ. The CDR3 loop spans 14 amino acids. V lost 0 bases to trimming and J lost 10 bases; unmatched junction nucleotides: 7. CDR3 sequence reads: CASSLEDRVAEQFF. The CDR3, as DNA: TGCGCCAGCAGCTTGGAAGACAGGGTGGCCGAGCAGTTCTTC.

This chain connects TRBV11-3 to TRBJ2-3; 8 positions match TRBD2. The CDR3 runs to 15 residues. From germline, CDR1 is SGHNT and CDR2 YENEEA. Trimming at V came to 1 base and at J to 7 bases, leaving 7 bases not matched to a gene. The CDR3 loop is CASSLGSGTRYTQYF. The CDR3 DNA is TGTGCCAGCAGCTTAGGCTCCGGGACTAGGTATACGCAGTATTTT.

CDR3 in DNA: TGTGCCAGCAGCCGACAGGGGGGCTACACCTTC. It encodes CASSRQGGYTF. V is TRBV12-3 or TRBV12-4 and J is TRBJ1-2; 8 nucleotides match TRBD1. V dropped 6 bases and J dropped 8; count of bases not matched to a gene: 2. The CDR3 has 11 amino acids.

This rearrangement joins TRBV5-1 to TRBJ2-7, with a tentative D call TRBD2 (5 bases). The V and J ends lost 6 bases and 0 bases respectively, with 16 bases between them. Germline lookup yields CDR1 SGHRS and CDR2 YFSETQ. This CDR3 is built from 15 residues. CDR3 nucleotides: TGCGCCAGCAACCACGCGGGTCGGAGCTCCTACGAGCAGTACTTC. It yields the protein CASNHAGRSSYEQYF.